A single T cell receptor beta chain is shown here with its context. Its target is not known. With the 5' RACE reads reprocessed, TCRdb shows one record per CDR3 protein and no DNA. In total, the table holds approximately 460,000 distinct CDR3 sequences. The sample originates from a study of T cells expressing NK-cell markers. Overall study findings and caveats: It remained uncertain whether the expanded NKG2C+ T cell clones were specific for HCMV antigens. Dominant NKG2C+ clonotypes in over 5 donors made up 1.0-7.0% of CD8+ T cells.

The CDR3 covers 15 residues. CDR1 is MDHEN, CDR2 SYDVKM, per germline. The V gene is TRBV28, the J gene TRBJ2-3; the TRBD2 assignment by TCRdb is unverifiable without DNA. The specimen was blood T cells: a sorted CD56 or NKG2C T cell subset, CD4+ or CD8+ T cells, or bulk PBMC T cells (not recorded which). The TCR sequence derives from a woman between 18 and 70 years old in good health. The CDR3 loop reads CASTSGSASTDTQYF. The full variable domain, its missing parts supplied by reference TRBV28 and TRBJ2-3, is DVKVTQSSRYLVKRTGEKVFLECVQDMDHENMFWYRQDPGLGLRLIYFSYDVKMKEKGDIPEGYSVSREKKERFSLILESASTNQTSMYLCASTSGSASTDTQYFGPGTRLTVL.